A selection of T cell receptor beta chains follows, all from one sample in a study of blood T cell repertoires in COVID-19. Sequencing used immunoSEQ multiplex PCR; TCRdb keeps in-frame clones, though not all of them. The repertoire includes about 200,000 clones, about 78% of them detected once, and 5.5% to 8.5% sits in the top ten. Source material: peripheral blood. The receptors were sampled from a woman in her seventies with acute or convalescent COVID-19. Each CDR3 is given with its conserved first and last residue. The order of the fields is D gene, J gene, clone size, V gene, CDR3 DNA, CDR3 protein. A D gene is named only where the DNA matches it firmly. Clone size, where shown, is once, few, many, or a class for clones that have expanded.

TRBD1	TRBJ1-2	.	TRBV18	TGTGCCAGCACGACCGGGACAGGGGACTATGGCTACACCTTC	CASTTGTGDYGYTF
.	TRBJ2-3	once	TRBV5-1	TGCGCCAGCAGCCAAACAGGGCGGGGCACAGATACGCAGTATTTT	CASSQTGRGTDTQYF
TRBD1	TRBJ1-6	.	TRBV10-3	TGTGCCATCAGTCCGGGACAGTCTTATAATTCACCCCTCCACTTT	CAISPGQSYNSPLHF
.	TRBJ2-3	.	TRBV4-3	TGCGCCAGCAGCCGAAGGAGTATTCCGGCCGAAGATACGCAGTATTTT	CASSRRSIPAEDTQYF
TRBD1	TRBJ2-4	.	TRBV2	TGTGCCAGCAGTGAGACTAGGACAGGGGGGGCCAAAAACATTCAGTACTTC	CASSETRTGGAKNIQYF
.	TRBJ2-5	once	TRBV5-1	TGCGCCAGCAGGCGAGGGGGGGATGTATGGGAGACCCAGTACTTC	CASRRGGDVWETQYF
.	TRBJ1-3	.	TRBV2	TGTGCCAGCAGTGAAAAAATGACAGGATCGGGAAACACCATATATTTT	CASSEKMTGSGNTIYF
.	TRBJ1-5	once	TRBV6-5	TGTGCCAGCAGTTACTCGAGACAGGCTCAGCCCCAGCATTTT	CASSYSRQAQPQHF
.	TRBJ1-2	.	TRBV6-4	TGTGCCAGCAGAAACACCTTACAGTCCCCCCGGGGCTACACCTTC	CASRNTLQSPRGYTF
TRBD2	TRBJ2-7	.	TRBV30	TGTGCCTGGAAAACCGGGACTAGCTGGCCCGAGCAGTACTTC	CAWKTGTSWPEQYF
TRBD1	TRBJ2-3	.	TRBV4-1	TGCGCCAGCAGCCTCCACCCGACAGGGGCTAGCACAGATACGCAGTATTTT	CASSLHPTGASTDTQYF
.	TRBJ2-5	.	TRBV12-3/TRBV12-4	TGTGCCAGCAGTTTGAACGGGGAAGAGACCCAGTACTTC	CASSLNGEETQYF
.	TRBJ1-3	.	TRBV9	TGTGCCAGCAGCGTAGGGGGGGAGAGCTCTGGAAACACCATATATTTT	CASSVGGESSGNTIYF
TRBD1	TRBJ2-7	few	TRBV27	TGTGCCAGCTCCCTGGGACAGGGGTACTACGAGCAGTACTTC	CASSLGQGYYEQYF
TRBD2	TRBJ2-1	.	TRBV5-4	TGTGCCAGCAGCTTGGATTTTCAGGGAGGGCATGAGCAGTTCTTC	CASSLDFQGGHEQFF
.	TRBJ1-2	few	TRBV19	TGTGCCAGTAGTACAGGGCGGTATGGCTACACCTTC	CASSTGRYGYTF
TRBD1	TRBJ1-4	.	TRBV7-8	TGTGCCAGCAGCTTACCGATGGACAGGGGACTCAGTCTAGGAGAAAAACTGTTTTTT	CASSLPMDRGLSLGEKLFF
.	TRBJ2-1	.	TRBV11-3	TGTGCCAGCTCCGGGGTGCGGGGCAATGAGCAGTTCTTC	CASSGVRGNEQFF
.	TRBJ2-3	.	TRBV1	TGCACCAGCAGCCAAAGGAGGGAAGAGAACACAGATACGCAGTATTTT	CTSSQRREENTDTQYF
.	TRBJ1-5	few	TRBV7-2	TGTGCCAGCAGTCCGGACAAAAATCAGCCCCAGCATTTT	CASSPDKNQPQHF
TRBD1	TRBJ1-1	few	TRBV29-1	TGCAGCGCCCGTCGACAGGGGAGTACTGAAGCTTTCTTT	CSARRQGSTEAFF
.	TRBJ2-3	few	TRBV11-1	TGTGCCAGTCCCAAGGGCCACAAACAGGTAGATACGCAGTATTTT	CASPKGHKQVDTQYF
.	TRBJ1-6	few	TRBV4-1	TGCGCCAGCAGCCAATTAGGGGGTTATAATTCACCCCTCCACTTT	CASSQLGGYNSPLHF
TRBD1	TRBJ2-1	.	TRBV7-3	TGTGCCAGCAGCCCCCCCGGACAGGGACGGGAGCAGTTCTTC	CASSPPGQGREQFF
.	TRBJ2-3	.	TRBV7-9	TGTGCCAGCAGCTCCCGAGATACGCAGTATTTT	CASSSRDTQYF
.	TRBJ1-1	.	TRBV10-3	TGTGCCATCAGGGTTCACTTAATGAACACTGAAGCTTTCTTT	CAIRVHLMNTEAFF
TRBD2	TRBJ2-7	once	TRBV20-1	TGCAGTGCTAGTACGGGGGGGCAGTACGAGCAGTACTTC	CSASTGGQYEQYF
.	TRBJ1-6	few	TRBV2	TGTGCCAGCAGTGAAGACAGGCCTTTTTCACCCCTCCACTTT	CASSEDRPFSPLHF
TRBD1	TRBJ1-1	.	TRBV7-2	TGTGCCAGCAGCTTTGGTGGGACAGGGATTTTTAACACTGAAGCTTTCTTT	CASSFGGTGIFNTEAFF
.	TRBJ1-1	.	TRBV7-9	TGTGCCAGCAGCTTAGAGGGAGGTTGGGACACTGAAGCTTTCTTT	CASSLEGGWDTEAFF
.	TRBJ1-2	.	TRBV11-2	TGTGCCAGCAGCTTAAGTAGGCAGGGTGATGGCTACACCTTC	CASSLSRQGDGYTF
.	TRBJ2-3	once	TRBV24-1	TGTGCCACCAGTGATGTCGGGACTGCAGATACGCAGTATTTT	CATSDVGTADTQYF
TRBD2	TRBJ2-5	few	TRBV2	TGTGCCAGCAGGGGACTAGCGGGGGGCCTCCAAGAGACCCAGTACTTC	CASRGLAGGLQETQYF
TRBD2	TRBJ2-7	.	TRBV5-1	TGCGCCAGCACCCCCCTGGGGCTAGCGGGGGTTCCACAGTACTTC	CASTPLGLAGVPQYF
.	TRBJ2-7	.	TRBV12-2	TGTGCAAGTCGCTTAGGGGACAGGGCTGTTAGTGAGCAGTACTTC	CASRLGDRAVSEQYF
.	TRBJ2-5	.	TRBV29-1	TGCAGCGTTTTTAGCGCAGTGCAGGAGACCCAGTACTTC	CSVFSAVQETQYF
.	TRBJ2-3	many	TRBV19	TGTGCCAGTAGTATAGGGCCGGATACGCAGTATTTT	CASSIGPDTQYF
.	TRBJ1-3	.	TRBV3-1/TRBV3-2	TGTGCCAGCAGCCAAGATACGACAGCTGGAAACACCATATATTTT	CASSQDTTAGNTIYF
TRBD2	TRBJ2-7	.	TRBV9	TGTGCCAGCAGCGTAGCTGATAGGGCGGGGGGGTCCTACGAGCAGTACTTC	CASSVADRAGGSYEQYF
TRBD1	TRBJ2-3	.	TRBV10-3	TGTGCCATCAGTGAGGGAGGACAGGGGGCAGCAGATACGCAGTATTTT	CAISEGGQGAADTQYF
.	TRBJ2-7	.	TRBV6-2/TRBV6-3	TGTGCCAGCAGTTTGTACCTACCATACGAGCAGTACTTC	CASSLYLPYEQYF
TRBD1	TRBJ1-6	.	TRBV27	TGTGCCAGCGCCCTGGATCAGGGGGCAAATTCACCCCTCCACTTT	CASALDQGANSPLHF
TRBD2	TRBJ2-1	.	TRBV25-1	TGTGCCAGCAGTGGGTATAGCGGGGGGTCCCTTACCTACAATGAGCAGTTCTTC	CASSGYSGGSLTYNEQFF
TRBD1	TRBJ1-6	.	TRBV9	TGTGCCAGCGCGAGGGGAGGGACAGGGCCCGTAACACCCCTCCACTTT	CASARGGTGPVTPLHF
.	TRBJ1-1	.	TRBV7-6	TGTGCCAGCAGCTTAGGTCGCGAATTCGGCACTGAAGCTTTCTTT	CASSLGREFGTEAFF
.	TRBJ2-5	.	TRBV5-6	TGTGCCAGCACCCGGGATCAAAAAGAGACCCAGTACTTC	CASTRDQKETQYF
TRBD1	TRBJ2-7	.	TRBV2	TGTGCCAGCAGTCTGGACAGGCGGCAGGGGTACTTC	CASSLDRRQGYF
.	TRBJ2-7	.	TRBV18	TGTGCCAGCTCCCAAGTTAGCTCCTACGAGCAGTACTTC	CASSQVSSYEQYF
TRBD1	TRBJ2-7	few	TRBV18	TGTGCCAGCTCACCCGGGACAGGGGCCTACGAGCAGTACTTC	CASSPGTGAYEQYF
TRBD2	TRBJ2-5	few	TRBV19	TGTGCCAGTAGTATAGCCCCCTTCGCGGGGGTTGCGGAGACCCAGTACTTC	CASSIAPFAGVAETQYF
.	TRBJ1-3	few	TRBV30	TGTGCCTGGAGAGCCTCTGGAAACACCATATATTTT	CAWRASGNTIYF
TRBD1	TRBJ2-3	.	TRBV9	TGTGCCAGCAGCGTAGTAGGGGGTTTTGGACAGGGCTCAGATACGCAGTATTTT	CASSVVGGFGQGSDTQYF
.	TRBJ2-2	.	TRBV28	TGTGCCAGCAGTACCCCCGTAGGACAGTCCACCGGGGAGCTGTTTTTT	CASSTPVGQSTGELFF
TRBD1	TRBJ1-2	.	TRBV12-5	TGTGCTAGTGGAGGCGGACAGGGGAAGAACTATGGCTACACCTTC	CASGGGQGKNYGYTF
.	TRBJ2-1	.	TRBV5-1	TGCGCCAGCAGCCTAGGCACAAATGAGCAGTTCTTC	CASSLGTNEQFF
.	TRBJ1-1	.	TRBV28	TGTGCCAGCCGCTGGGGGCGGTTGAACACTGAAGCTTTCTTT	CASRWGRLNTEAFF
TRBD1	TRBJ2-5	.	TRBV19	TGTGCCAGTAGTACCGGGACAGGGGATAGGACCCAGTACTTC	CASSTGTGDRTQYF
TRBD2	TRBJ2-7	.	TRBV10-1	TGCGCCAGCAGTGAGTTGGCTAGCGGAGACTACGAGCAGTACTTC	CASSELASGDYEQYF
TRBD1	TRBJ1-2	.	TRBV6-5	TGTGCCAGCAGCCCGGGACAGATCTATGGCTACACCTTC	CASSPGQIYGYTF